This T cell receptor (beta chain) is from a study of blood T cell repertoires in COVID-19 (TCRdb year 2020). For the study in its entirety: Samples from collaborators originated in the United States, Italy and Spain and spanned both the acute and convalescent phases of COVID-19. The material from the prospective study consisted of cDNA or gDNA derived from T cells, B-cell-depleted T cells, or PBMCs. Subjects who had been exposed to COVID-19, were actively infected with it, or had recovered from it provided the deeply sampled blood TCRbeta repertoires that made up the dataset. The repertoires were made available in a free public database intended to serve as a resource for research on the immune response to SARS-CoV-2. Samples were obtained from the ongoing ImmuneRACE study (first 160 participants) and from over 1,000 subjects provided by 6 global collaborators. The sample metadata nearly always contained a de-identified subject ID, COVID-19 status, age in years and sex. Where HLA class I and class II types were available, the types were taken from metadata supplied by the sample provider, not from assay-based typing.

Whole blood was collected in K2EDTA tubes by collaborating institutions according to the institutions' own protocols. Collaborator samples were shipped for TCRbeta analysis as frozen whole blood, isolated PBMCs, or DNA extracted from either sample type. The V end loses 3 bases and the J end loses 4 bases, and a stretch of 13 bases separates them. Sequences SGHTS (CDR1) and YDEGEE (CDR2) are obtained from the germline V gene. From cysteine to phenylalanine, the CDR3 is 15 amino acids long. The DNA shown is the 45-base CDR3, in frame from base 1. Overall study results and their limits: The amount of clinical and demographic metadata varied by source and participant and was provided uncurated.

The immunoSEQ Assay, a bias-controlled multiplex PCR, was used to amplify TCRbeta CDR3 regions from genomic DNA. In the paper's pipeline: The number of nucleated cells in each sample was estimated by amplification of reference gene primers within the assay. To quantify the absolute abundance of each unique TCRbeta CDR3 rearrangement, sequence reads were collapsed and filtered. For each sample, productive Simpson clonality was calculated as the square root of Simpson's diversity index across productive rearrangements. Entries here come from immuneACCESS through TCRdb and include only in-frame sequences with V and J called. Some clones fail to appear in such tables; in the studies checked, an unresolved V gene covers under half of the shortfall, and the cause of the remainder is unknown. V and J calls plus clone size are reproduced from that table; the DNA served to infer D and trimming. The sample table shows about 100,000 clones, and over 75% are seen once. The ten largest account for around 7.2% of the sample.

Regarding this clone: This clone's antigen is unknown. No much larger clone is present one base from it, and per-base qualities are unavailable.

The sequence is built from TRBV5-8 and TRBJ2-2; TRBD2 is perhaps the D gene, given 6 matching bases. The sample consisted of peripheral blood. The source of this sequence is a man aged 30 to 45 in a cohort sampled during active COVID-19. Read as DNA, the sequence is TGTGCCAGCAGCTACCCTCTAGCGTTCACCGGGGAGCTGTTTTTT. Its translation is CASSYPLAFTGELFF.